These T cell receptor beta chains were read from a single sample in a study of cytomegalovirus exposure and HLA in healthy donors. Assay: immunoSEQ multiplex PCR; the TCRdb copy retains only in-frame clones and omits some. The sample shows roughly 98,000 clones, around 79% of them seen only once. The sequencing sample was made of PBMCs. Receptors originate from a woman in her sixties or seventies in good health and CMV-seropositive. Each CDR3 is given with its conserved first and last residue. The D gene is left open where the match is weak. Clone size is shown for a subset of rows, as once, few, many or a class of expanded clone.

TRBD1	TRBV7-9	.	TRBJ2-1	TGTGCCAGCAGCATACAAACAGGGGACTCCTACAATGAGCAGTTCTTC	CASSIQTGDSYNEQFF
.	TRBV7-6	.	TRBJ1-3	TGTGCCAGCAGCTTAGCAGGCGACAGTAGTCACGGAAACACCATATATTTT	CASSLAGDSSHGNTIYF
.	TRBV19	.	TRBJ2-6	TGTGCCAGTAGTGATCAGGGAATTCCTGGGGCCAACGTCCTGACTTTC	CASSDQGIPGANVLTF
.	TRBV10-1	.	TRBJ2-1	TGCGCCAGCAGGGATAGCGTGAGCCCCTACAATGAGCAGTTCTTC	CASRDSVSPYNEQFF
.	TRBV6-5	.	TRBJ2-5	TGTGCCAGCAGGTTTGTCAGGCGTCAAGAGACCCAGTACTTC	CASRFVRRQETQYF
TRBD2	TRBV9	.	TRBJ2-3	TGTGCCAGCAGCGTATCGGGACTAGCGGGAGCAAGGGATACGCAGTATTTT	CASSVSGLAGARDTQYF
TRBD1	TRBV5-6	.	TRBJ1-4	TGTGCCAGCAGCTCCGGACAGGCTAATGAAAAACTGTTTTTT	CASSSGQANEKLFF
TRBD1	TRBV27	once	TRBJ2-3	TGTGCCAGCAGTTTAGTTCAGGGGGTTAGCACAGATACGCAGTATTTT	CASSLVQGVSTDTQYF
.	TRBV5-1	.	TRBJ2-2	TGCGCCAGCAGCTTGGGGACAGAGTTTTTTAACACCGGGGAGCTGTTTTTT	CASSLGTEFFNTGELFF
TRBD2	TRBV5-1	.	TRBJ2-1	TGCGCCAGCAGCTTGGGGGCTAGCGGGAGCGATGAGCAGTTCTTC	CASSLGASGSDEQFF
.	TRBV28	.	TRBJ1-2	TGTGCCAGCAGTTTCTCCCATGGCTACACCTTC	CASSFSHGYTF
TRBD2	TRBV27	.	TRBJ2-2	TGTGCCAGCAGACCGGGACTAGCGCCCGGGGAGCTGTTTTTT	CASRPGLAPGELFF
TRBD1	TRBV5-4	.	TRBJ2-6	TGTGCCAGCAGCTTGACAGGGGGGCCGCTTGGGGCCAACGTCCTGACTTTC	CASSLTGGPLGANVLTF
TRBD2	TRBV2	few	TRBJ2-1	TGTGCCAGCAGTGGGACTAGCCTATACAATGAGCAGTTCTTC	CASSGTSLYNEQFF
TRBD1	TRBV5-6	.	TRBJ1-2	TGTGCCAGCAGCTCGGGAGTAGTAGGGGGCAACTATGGCTACACCTTC	CASSSGVVGGNYGYTF
TRBD1	TRBV13	.	TRBJ2-5	TGTGCCAGCAGCTTCCGACAGGGGCCCGGTGAGACCCAGTACTTC	CASSFRQGPGETQYF
.	TRBV27	.	TRBJ1-3	TGTGCCAGCAGTTTTATCCCCTTGTACAGCTCTGGAAACACCATATATTTT	CASSFIPLYSSGNTIYF
TRBD1	TRBV11-1	.	TRBJ2-5	TGTGCCAGCAGCCCCGGACAGGGGGCTTCGCAGACCCAGTACTTC	CASSPGQGASQTQYF
.	TRBV2	.	TRBJ2-7	TGTGCCAGCTTGAGGGCCTACGAGCAGTACTTC	CASLRAYEQYF
.	TRBV28	.	TRBJ1-1	TGTGCCAGCAGTCTTGACAGGTTTGAAGCTTTCTTT	CASSLDRFEAFF
.	TRBV6-5	.	TRBJ2-1	TGTGCCAGCAGGCGAGACCAGGGCTACAATGAGCAGTTCTTC	CASRRDQGYNEQFF
.	TRBV7-2	.	TRBJ2-5	TGTGCCAGCATCTTAGGAGCCGGGGGGACCCAGTACTTC	CASILGAGGTQYF
TRBD1	TRBV27	.	TRBJ2-7	TGTGCCAGCAGTTCCGGGACAGAGAGCTCCTACGAGCAGTACTTC	CASSSGTESSYEQYF
.	TRBV30	.	TRBJ1-2	TGTGCCTGGAGTGTACATCCAGGGAACAACTATGGCTACACCTTC	CAWSVHPGNNYGYTF
.	TRBV28	.	TRBJ1-2	TGTGCCAGCAGTCCCCACTCGGAGGGCTATGGCTACACCTTC	CASSPHSEGYGYTF
TRBD2	TRBV28	.	TRBJ2-1	TGTGCCATCGGGGGGAGCTCCTACAATGAGCAGTTCTTC	CAIGGSSYNEQFF
.	TRBV5-8	few	TRBJ1-4	TGTGCCAGCAGCTTGGTCCGAATCAGAAATGAAAAACTGTTTTTT	CASSLVRIRNEKLFF
.	TRBV7-3	.	TRBJ1-1	TGTGCCAGCAGCTTATTCGGCGGCGGGGGTGAAGCTTTCTTT	CASSLFGGGGEAFF
.	TRBV28	.	TRBJ1-4	TGTGCCAGCAGTTCCCCGAGGATGGGAGGCGAAAAACTGTTTTTT	CASSSPRMGGEKLFF
TRBD1	TRBV5-4	once	TRBJ2-4	TGTGCCAGCACCAACCAGGGGGAAAACATTCAGTACTTC	CASTNQGENIQYF
.	TRBV10-3	.	TRBJ1-3	TGTGCCATCAGTGAGTCCAGGCCAATCCTCGGAAACACCATATATTTT	CAISESRPILGNTIYF
TRBD2	TRBV2	.	TRBJ2-3	TGTGCCAGCAGTGTCGGGGGGGCAGATACGCAGTATTTT	CASSVGGADTQYF
TRBD2	TRBV7-6	.	TRBJ2-1	TGTGCCAGCAGCTTAGTCGGGCCGACTAGCGGGAGGGAAAATGAGCAGTTCTTC	CASSLVGPTSGRENEQFF
.	TRBV9	.	TRBJ2-1	TGTGCCAGCAGCACCTCAGGGAATGAGCAGTTCTTC	CASSTSGNEQFF
TRBD2	TRBV10-1	few	TRBJ2-1	TGCGCCAGCAGTCCAACCCCGGGACTAGCGGGGGGGAGCTCCTACAATGAGCAGTTCTTC	CASSPTPGLAGGSSYNEQFF
.	TRBV5-1	.	TRBJ1-1	TGCGCCAGCAGGGAACCGGGAGCTAACACTGAAGCTTTCTTT	CASREPGANTEAFF
TRBD1	TRBV2	few	TRBJ1-2	TGTGCCAGCTCGGGAACAGGGGGGGATGGCTACACCTTC	CASSGTGGDGYTF
.	TRBV28	.	TRBJ2-7	TGTGCCAGCAGTCAACCCGTCTCCTACGAGCAGTACTTC	CASSQPVSYEQYF
.	TRBV6-5	.	TRBJ1-1	TGTGCCAGCAGTCCAGGGGCACGCACTGAAGCTTTCTTT	CASSPGARTEAFF
TRBD1	TRBV7-9	medium-sized	TRBJ1-4	TGTGCCAGCAGGGTAGCGGGACAGTTAGATGAAAAACTGTTTTTT	CASRVAGQLDEKLFF
.	TRBV15	.	TRBJ1-1	TGTGCCACCAGCAGAGATCAGGGTATGTCTGCTTTCTTT	CATSRDQGMSAFF
TRBD1	TRBV7-9	.	TRBJ1-4	TGTGCCAGCAGCTTGGCCGGGGCAGGGGGGAGTGGACTGTTTTTT	CASSLAGAGGSGLFF
.	TRBV10-3	.	TRBJ2-1	TGTGCCATCAGTGAACAGGTGGTATACAATGAGCAGTTCTTC	CAISEQVVYNEQFF
.	TRBV10-1	few	TRBJ2-1	TGCGCCAGCAGTGATCGGGGACTCTCGTCCAATGAGCAGTTCTTC	CASSDRGLSSNEQFF
.	TRBV6-1	.	TRBJ2-5	TGTGCCAGCAGCCTCCTCAGACAAGAGACCCAGTACTTC	CASSLLRQETQYF
.	TRBV19	.	TRBJ1-6	TGTGCCAGTAGCCCCCCGGACAGAGGCTCACCCCTCCACTTT	CASSPPDRGSPLHF
.	TRBV29-1	.	TRBJ1-2	TGCAGCGACGGGGACACGGCGAGTGGCTACACCTTC	CSDGDTASGYTF
TRBD2	TRBV9	.	TRBJ2-7	TGTGCCAGCAGCCTTGAACTAGCGGACTACTACGAGCAGTACTTC	CASSLELADYYEQYF
.	TRBV7-9	.	TRBJ2-7	TGTGCCAGCAGCTTAGGTTCCAGCGAGCAGTACTTC	CASSLGSSEQYF
TRBD2	TRBV5-1	.	TRBJ2-1	TGCGCCAGCAGCTTGGCGACTAGCGGGAGAAATGCTGAGCAGTTCTTC	CASSLATSGRNAEQFF
TRBD2	TRBV5-6	.	TRBJ2-2	TGTGCCAGCACCGAGACTAGCGGATACACCGGGGAGCTGTTTTTT	CASTETSGYTGELFF
.	TRBV6-1	few	TRBJ2-4	TGTGCCAGCAGTGAAATATCCGCAGGGGTGGGAAACATTCAGTACTTC	CASSEISAGVGNIQYF
TRBD1	TRBV29-1	few	TRBJ1-2	TGCAGCCCTGGGACAGGGGTATCGGGCCATAACTATGGCTACACCTTC	CSPGTGVSGHNYGYTF
TRBD2	TRBV29-1	.	TRBJ2-7	TGCAGCGTGGAATTAGCGGGAGGTGGCTACGAGCAGTACTTC	CSVELAGGGYEQYF
TRBD2	TRBV11-2	few	TRBJ2-1	TGTGCCAGCAGCTTAGTTCTAGCGGGGGGATACAATGAGCAGTTCTTC	CASSLVLAGGYNEQFF
TRBD2	TRBV5-6	.	TRBJ2-7	TGTGCCAGCAGCTGGGCTAGCGGCGCCTACGAGCAGTACTTC	CASSWASGAYEQYF